The present TCR beta chain was sequenced within a study of graft-versus-host responses after intestinal transplantation (dated by TCRdb to 2020 to 2023). Background on the whole study: The transplants that recipients got were multivisceral, liver-intestinal, or isolated intestinal. A peak of at least 4% donor T cells among recipient peripheral blood mononuclear cells was the definition used for donor T cell macrochimerism. To identify alloreactive clones, pre-transplant mixed lymphocyte reaction products were sequenced and compared with unstimulated pre-transplant donor and recipient T cells. After intestinal transplantation, graft-versus-host and host-versus-graft alloreactive T cell clones in the graft, circulation and bone marrow were tracked using bulk TCR-beta CDR3 sequencing. A cohort of 20 to 25 intestinal transplant recipients, including one retransplant, was enrolled, and a few patients lacking pretransplant specimens were excluded. Instead of going to the commercial service, samples from a few later patients were sequenced in-house on an Illumina MiSeq and processed with MiXCR. All recipients received anti-thymocyte globulin induction followed by maintenance tacrolimus and steroids for around three years. Findings and caveats that apply to the study as a whole: The relatively low number and heterogeneity of intestinal transplant patients limited the conclusions. Early after transplant, peak levels of circulating GvH clones were found to be associated with declines in HvG clones. In patients with donor T cell macrochimerism, the allografts had high GvH to HvG T cell clonal ratios. GvH clones were detected in recipient bone marrow, and some appeared earlier in ileal mucosa or blood, consistent with an intestinal mucosal origin.

As to this clone: Its recognized antigen is unknown. Base qualities were left out, and no much larger clone turns up one base away.

The library relied on the immunoSEQ multiplex PCR assay. In most patients, genomic DNA was isolated using the Qiagen DNeasy Blood and Tissue Kit and sent frozen to Adaptive Biotechnologies for TCR sequencing. Adaptive Biotechnologies carried out high-throughput TCR-beta CDR3 sequencing of genomic DNA for most patients. In the source study's methods: Adaptive's ImmunoSEQ software was the source of the TCR sequencing data for over 15 patients, while three other patients were processed with MiXCR and VDJtools. CD4 versus CD8 sorting errors were corrected by removing sequences found in both subsets at a frequency ratio below 5:1. CDR3 nucleotide sequences shared between donor and recipient were removed because the origin of such sequences could not be assigned. At least 2-fold expansion over unstimulated cells and a minimum CFSE-low frequency of 0.002% (template counts) or 0.001% (read counts) were required for clones to be classified as alloreactive. Clones were considered mappable if detected in sequenced pre-transplant spleen, lymph node, or MLR CFSE-low populations of the donor or recipient. Cumulative frequency of alloreactive clones was calculated as a percentage of all sequences weighted by copy number. Sourced from immuneACCESS, this table was stored by TCRdb with only in-frame sequences that have V and J called. A share of the clones is absent; for the studies checked, an unresolved V gene accounts for under half, and the remainder has no known explanation. V and J calls and clone size are as listed in that table; D and trimming were resolved from the DNA. The sample table contains about 85,000 clones; only one count was recorded for about 91% of them. The ten biggest clones cover less than 8.5% of the sample.

The intended sense of this specimen's time point label: cells obtained before transplantation from donor or recipient. CD3+CD4+ and CD3+CD8+ populations were FACS-sorted from unstimulated pre-transplant donor and recipient cells taken from spleen or lymph nodes. Taken from the germline V gene, the CDR1 and CDR2 loops are MNHNS and SASEGT. Its CDR3 holds 14 amino acids, cysteine through phenylalanine. Here the CDR3 DNA is all that survives: 42 bases in frame from base 1. V is cut back by 6 bases and J by 0 bases, with 3 bases in the junction unmatched. The sequence links TRBV6-1 to TRBJ2-7, and TRBD1 aligns with 9 junction nucleotides. This sequence originates from a human donor who was the organ donor for an intestinal transplant. The material sequenced was unstimulated CD8+ T cells sorted from spleen or lymph node cells, taken before transplant. The nucleotide sequence is TGTGCCAGCAGCTTACAGGGGGCCTCCTACGAGCAGTACTTC. Translated, this is CASSLQGASYEQYF.